Here is one T cell receptor beta chain with its context. J lost 5 bases, V lost 2 bases, and 8 bases had no gene match. The CDR3 runs to 15 residues. The germline V gene encodes CDR1 SGHRS and CDR2 YFSETQ. The data originate from a study of CD8+ T cells in alopecia areata. The sequencing template was cDNA reverse transcribed from extracted RNA. Data came from immunoSEQ multiplex PCR; TCRdb stores just in-frame clones and leaves some out. The data show about 180,000 clones, 53% seen once. Stated treatment: oral pan-JAK inhibitor, 5-10 mg twice daily. The rearrangement links TRBV5-1 to TRBJ1-1; 8 positions match TRBD1. The clonotype originates from a human donor with alopecia areata. The sample was CD8+ T cells sorted from blood, taken at week 24, from a patient treated with tofacitinib. The CDR3 DNA reads TGCGCCAGCAGCTTCCGGACAGGGATGGAGACTGAAGCTTTCTTT. This gives the protein CASSFRTGMETEAFF.